The 21 T cell receptor beta chains presented below share a single source sample, sequenced in a study of T cells in Graves' hyperthyroidism and ophthalmopathy. The source material, RNA transcripts, was used to amplify TCR beta CDR3 regions. With the HTBI primer set, the TCR CDR3 went through a first round of RT-PCR. Via MiXCR, TCRdb re-called the multiplex PCR reads, giving one row per CDR3 protein. The sample records 690,000 or so distinct CDR3 sequences, 18% being singletons. The sequencing sample was made of blood. The receptor set was obtained from a woman aged 50 to 60 with Graves' hyperthyroidism that later progressed to Graves' ophthalmopathy.

This clonotype was detected ten times or more. V usage is TRBV9 and J usage is TRBJ1-1; a possible D gene is TRBD1 (6 bases). V shed 5 bases and J shed 3 bases, with 14 bases lying between them. This CDR3 is built from 14 residues. Germline lookup yields CDR1 SGDLS and CDR2 YYNGEE. CDR3 region: CASSLDSSYTEAFF. In DNA, the CDR3 is TGTGCCAGCAGTCTGGACAGTAGTTACACTGAAGCTTTCTTT.

This clonotype has a handful of counts. The CDR3 loop is CASSLSTANEKLFF. For the CDR3, the DNA is TGTGCCAGCAGTTTGAGTACGGCTAATGAAAAACTGTTTTTT. This chain joins TRBV27 and TRBJ1-4, with D hard to call. Per the germline V gene, CDR1 is MNHEY and CDR2 is SMNVEV (reference sequence). Trimming took 3 bases from V and 3 from J, leaving 8 bases between them. This CDR3 has 14 residues.

This clonotype was counted between two and nine times. This chain uses TRBV25-1 with TRBJ1-3; D not resolved. V was trimmed by 10 bases and J by 3 bases, leaving 19 bases between them. The CDR3 spans 15 residues. The germline CDR1 and CDR2 sequences are MGHDK and SYGVNS. The CDR3 nucleotides read TGTGCCACCACGGCGAGGGAGGTATTTGGAAACACCATATATTTT. This gives the protein CATTAREVFGNTIYF.

This clonotype was seen a few times. The rearrangement links TRBV3-1 to TRBJ2-2; 9 nucleotides match TRBD1. V lost 4 bases to trimming and J lost 5 bases; unmatched junction nucleotides: 5. This CDR3 has 15 amino acids. Germline values: CDR1 LGHDT, CDR2 YNNKEL (reference sequence). The CDR3 DNA reads as TGTGCCAGCAGCCCACTTGACAGGGGGACCGGGGAGCTGTTTTTT. It yields the protein CASSPLDRGTGELFF.

This clonotype came up a few times. The V call is TRBV6-1, the J call TRBJ1-1; D remains ambiguous. Germline V lookup: CDR1 MNHNS, CDR2 SASEGT. The CDR3 has 17 amino acids. V shed 1 base and J shed 0 bases, with 15 bases lying between them. The DNA for the CDR3 is TGTGCCAGCAGTGAAGGATTATCGGGAACCATGAACACTGAAGCTTTCTTT. Translating it yields CASSEGLSGTMNTEAFF.

The chain is built from TRBV4-1 and TRBJ2-7; the match to TRBD1 covers 8 bases. V shed 2 bases, J shed 2 bases, and the junction held 8 bases outside the gene matches. This CDR3 is built from 16 residues. From germline, CDR1 is MGHRA and CDR2 YSYEKL. CDR3 protein: CASSQMDRDFPYEQYF. The CDR3 DNA follows: TGCGCCAGCAGCCAAATGGACAGGGACTTTCCCTACGAGCAGTACTTC.

This clonotype was recorded at least ten times. The chain recombines TRBV12-3 or TRBV12-4 with TRBJ2-1, with TRBD1 matching over 11 bases. V was clipped by 6 bases and J by 8 bases; unmatched bases: 18. The length of the CDR3 is 18 residues. The CDR3 DNA is TGTGCCAGCAGCAGATATGGACAGGGGGCCTCGACAGGCTATGAGCAGTTCTTC. This sequence encodes CASSRYGQGASTGYEQFF.

This rearrangement joins TRBV12-3 or TRBV12-4 to TRBJ1-3, with unresolved D. The V end lost 11 bases, the J end lost 3 bases, and 11 bases lay between the germline ends. The CDR3 extends over 12 amino acids. CDR3 sequence: CAAAGGGNTIYF. The CDR3 DNA reads TGTGCCGCCGCGGGCGGTGGAAACACCATATATTTT.

The V and J genes are TRBV4-1 and TRBJ1-5; TRBD1 is a possible D gene (5 bases). Germline CDR1 and CDR2: MGHRA and YSYEKL. V lost 1 base and J 4 bases, leaving 11 bases between the germline ends. The CDR3 consists of 15 residues. CDR3 loop: CASSQVRDDNQPQHF. The CDR3 DNA sequence: TGCGCCAGCAGCCAAGTCCGGGACGATAATCAGCCCCAGCATTTT.

This sequence joins TRBV19 and TRBJ1-2; perhaps TRBD1 as D (6 bases). V lost 3 bases and J lost 2, with 10 bases in between. Germline V gene lookup returns CDR1 LNHDA and CDR2 SQIVND (reference sequence). The CDR3 totals 14 residues. CDR3 DNA sequence: TGTGCCAGTAGTATGGGGACACACAACTATGGCTACACCTTC. Protein product: CASSMGTHNYGYTF.

This clonotype was recorded at least ten times. The chain couples TRBV12-3 or TRBV12-4 to TRBJ2-7, with D uncertain. Trimming pared 9 bases from V and 6 bases from J, leaving 15 bases between. The CDR3 runs to 12 residues. CDR3 DNA sequence: TGTGCCAGGAACCTATTCGCCTCCGAGCAGTACTTC. Translation gives CARNLFASEQYF.

This clonotype was counted between two and nine times. The V call is TRBV15, the J call TRBJ1-1; D may be TRBD1 (6 bases). Trimming took 0 bases from V and 1 from J, leaving 9 bases between them. Germline V gene lookup returns CDR1 LNHNV and CDR2 YYDKDF (reference sequence). The CDR3 is 15 amino acids. The CDR3 protein is CATSRDPRGNTEAFF. The CDR3 DNA sequence: TGTGCCACCAGCAGAGATCCCAGGGGGAACACTGAAGCTTTCTTT.

This clonotype was observed a few times. The rearrangement joins TRBV9 to TRBJ2-3; unclear D gene. V lost 0 bases and J 4 bases, leaving 6 bases between the germline ends. Per the germline V gene, CDR1 is SGDLS and CDR2 is YYNGEE. The CDR3 runs to 13 residues. This CDR3 reads CASSVGNPDTQYF. The CDR3, as DNA: TGTGCCAGCAGCGTAGGCAATCCAGATACGCAGTATTTT.

The chain has TRBV6-2 or TRBV6-3 and TRBJ1-4; D uncertain. CDR1 and CDR2 from the germline V gene are MNHEY and SVGEGT. The CDR3 spans 16 residues. Trimming stripped 2 bases from V and 2 bases from J, with 12 bases between. CDR3 DNA sequence: TGTGCCAGCAGTTACCGACGGAGCACGACTAATGAAAAACTGTTTTTT. It encodes CASSYRRSTTNEKLFF.

This clonotype was seen ten or more times. This chain connects TRBV6-1 to TRBJ1-5, with TRBD1 matching over 7 bases. CDR1 MNHNS and CDR2 SASEGT come from the germline V gene. This CDR3 is built from 14 residues. V lost 4 bases, J lost 6 bases, and 6 bases stayed unmatched. CDR3 sequence: CASSADRVPQPQHF. The CDR3 DNA sequence: TGTGCCAGCAGTGCAGACAGGGTCCCTCAGCCCCAGCATTTT.

With respect to this clonotype: Just one base apart from a much larger clone, this may be a read error. CDR3 coding DNA: TGTGCCAGCGGTTACCCCCTGGACAGGGGAGGCACTGAAGCTTTCTTT. Translation: CASGYPLDRGGTEAFF. The chain uses TRBV6-2 or TRBV6-3 and TRBJ1-1, with 9 positions matching TRBD1. The CDR3 totals 16 residues. CDR1 and CDR2 from the germline V gene are MNHEY and SVGEGT.

The chain links TRBV6-1 to TRBJ1-5, with D unresolved. The ends were cut back, 3 bases at V and 4 bases at J, with 4 bases in the middle. There are 12 residues in the CDR3. Germline CDR1 and CDR2: MNHNS and SASEGT. Written as DNA, the CDR3 is TGTGCCAGCAGTGACTTTAATCAGCCCCAGCATTTT. It encodes CASSDFNQPQHF.

This clonotype has at least ten counts. J is TRBJ2-7 and V is TRBV27, with D unresolved. The V end was cut by 0 bases, the J end by 1 base, with 10 bases between. CDR3 length: 15 amino acids. In germline, CDR1 is MNHEY, CDR2 SMNVEV (reference sequence). The CDR3 nucleotides read TGTGCCAGCAGTTTATCGGACCCTCGGTCCTACGAGCAGTACTTC. Encoded protein: CASSLSDPRSYEQYF.

This clonotype was observed a handful of times. The chain joins TRBV7-9 to TRBJ1-1; 7 bases map to TRBD1. CDR1 is SEHNR, CDR2 FQNEAQ, per germline (reference sequence). This CDR3 is built from 15 residues. Trimming took 8 bases from V and 0 from J; bases not matched to a gene: 9. CDR3 sequence: CASSRDSIMNTEAFF. CDR3 DNA: TGTGCCAGCTCCCGGGACAGCATTATGAACACTGAAGCTTTCTTT.

This clonotype was recorded at least ten times. The chain joins TRBV7-9 to TRBJ2-3, with a weak D call TRBD2 (6 bases). The V end was cut by 7 bases, the J end by 0 bases, with 14 bases between. The V gene's germline CDR1 is SEHNR and CDR2 FQNEAQ (reference sequence). The CDR3 consists of 15 residues. CDR3 amino acids: CASKGQRASTDTQYF. The CDR3 DNA sequence: TGTGCCAGCAAAGGCCAGCGGGCTAGCACAGATACGCAGTATTTT.

This chain's CDR3 is CASTPPGGYTF. DNA of the CDR3: TGTGCCAGCACCCCTCCCGGTGGCTACACCTTC. The gene calls are TRBV2 and TRBJ1-2, with D uncertain. The CDR3 is made up of 11 amino acids. V lost 7 bases to trimming and J lost 7 bases, with 10 bases between them. Germline CDR1 is SNHLY and CDR2 is FYNNEI.